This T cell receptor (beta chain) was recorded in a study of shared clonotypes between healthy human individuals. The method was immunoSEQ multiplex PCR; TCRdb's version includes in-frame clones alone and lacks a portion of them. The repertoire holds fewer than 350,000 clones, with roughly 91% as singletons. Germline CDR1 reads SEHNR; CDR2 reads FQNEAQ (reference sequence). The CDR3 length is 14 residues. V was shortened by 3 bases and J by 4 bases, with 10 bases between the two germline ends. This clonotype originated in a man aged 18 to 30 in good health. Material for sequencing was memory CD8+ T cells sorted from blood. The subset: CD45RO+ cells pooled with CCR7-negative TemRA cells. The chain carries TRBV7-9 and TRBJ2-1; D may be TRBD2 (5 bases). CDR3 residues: CASSLVGAYNEQFF. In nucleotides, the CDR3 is TGTGCCAGCAGCTTGGTGGGAGCTTACAATGAGCAGTTCTTC.